The sequence of this TCR beta chain was determined in a study of T cells after yellow fever vaccination. In its sample, this clonotype was seen a few times. What it recognizes is unknown. Study outcomes and limitations: Secondary responses were weaker yet peaked faster, day 5 versus 15. Researchers cautioned that FACS-sorted repertoires could harbor abundant clonotypes contaminating from the bulk population. Across the CD4 and CD8 compartments, a small share of clonotypes was present in both.

A universal primer site and UMIs were added as TCR cDNA was made by 5'RACE template switching. MiXCR was run by TCRdb on the 5' RACE reads, yielding one entry per CDR3 protein. Of hundreds of thousands of distinct CDR3 sequences in the sample, 8.7% were seen once. Here the sequenced sample was PBMCs, taken on the day of the first yellow fever vaccination. The source is a man in his late teens or twenties who received the YFV17D yellow fever vaccine.

The CDR3 protein is CASRETGMYGYTF. The CDR3, as DNA: TGTGCCAGCAGGGAAACAGGGATGTATGGCTACACCTTC. J is TRBJ1-2 and V is TRBV6-1; a weak D match, TRBD1 (6 bases). Trimming took off 6 bases at V and 5 bases at J, with 13 bases between the two ends. The germline V gene encodes CDR1 MNHNS and CDR2 SASEGT. The CDR3 extends over 13 amino acids.